This T cell receptor beta chain was recorded in a study of CD8+CD57+ T cells in acquired aplastic anemia. Background on the study: Yields of DNA that came from sorted CD4+ and CD8+ cells averaged about 3 ug. Study-level results: Shared by patients and controls, just under 30 CD8+ CDR3s were abundant in patients. CD8+ Simpson's diversity showed no significant patient-control difference.

Genomic DNA served as template for TCR beta VDJ and CDR3 profiling. TCRdb redid the calling of the reads with MiXCR, one entry per CDR3 protein. The sample consists of over 150,000 distinct CDR3 sequences, less than 70% of them appearing once. This clonotype was recorded at least ten times. Antigen specificity is unknown. The length of the CDR3 is 14 residues. V was clipped by 5 bases and J by 10 bases, with 20 bases between them. What was sequenced was sorted CD4+, CD8+, or CD8+CD57+ T cells (not recorded which) from PBMCs. This chain links TRBV12-3 or TRBV12-4 with TRBJ1-2; a weak D match, TRBD1 (6 bases). This TCR came from a human donor in good health, serving as a control. The CDR3: CASSTQGATPDYTF. DNA for the CDR3: TGTGCCAGCAGTACACAGGGAGCCACTCCGGACTACACCTTC.